The 21 T cell receptor beta chains below all came from one sample that was sequenced in a study of T cells after yellow fever vaccination. One entry per CDR3 protein, called by TCRdb with MiXCR from the 5' RACE reads. The data contain approximately 550,000 distinct CDR3 sequences, roughly 14% of them singletons. Sequenced material: PBMCs, taken on the day of the yellow fever booster vaccination. The receptors stem from a man aged 25 to 45 who received the YFV17D yellow fever vaccine.

The rearrangement links TRBV19 to TRBJ2-7; 7 positions agree with TRBD2. This CDR3 spans 13 amino acids. CDR1 and CDR2 (germline): LNHDA, SQIVND (reference sequence). After removal of 4 bases from V and 4 bases from J, the junction contained 4 bases not matched to a gene. In nucleotides, the CDR3 is TGTGCCAGTAGTAACGGGGGACTATACGAGCAGTACTTC. Its protein product is CASSNGGLYEQYF.

The V call is TRBV12-3 or TRBV12-4, the J call TRBJ2-1, with TRBD2 matching over 8 bases. Unmatched junction bases numbered 8, after V lost 4 bases and J lost 9 bases. The CDR3 has 14 amino acids. The CDR3 region has the DNA TGTGCCAGCAGTTCTCCTAGGACTAGCTCTGAGCAGTTCTTC. It specifies CASSSPRTSSEQFF.

The table lists this clonotype with many counts. This chain links TRBV7-8 with TRBJ2-1; a possible D gene is TRBD1 (5 bases). This CDR3 region has 13 residues. Trimming removed 3 bases at V and 5 bases at J, with 8 bases between. The V gene's germline CDR1 is SGHVS and CDR2 FQNEAQ. The CDR3 loop reads CASSFGRDNEQFF. CDR3 coding DNA: TGTGCCAGCAGCTTCGGCAGGGACAATGAGCAGTTCTTC. The full variable domain, in which reference TRBV7-8 and TRBJ2-1 provide the parts outside the CDR3, is GAGVSQSPRYKVAKRGQDVALRCDPISGHVSLFWYQQALGQGPEFLTYFQNEAQLDKSGLPSDRFFAERPEGSVSTLKIQRTQQEDSAVYLCASSFGRDNEQFFGPGTRLTVL.

In this sample, this clonotype turned up a few times. The chain is built from TRBV6-5 and TRBJ2-7, with TRBD1 as a possible D gene (6 bases). The V gene lost 0 bases and the J gene lost 3 bases, with 12 bases spanning the gap. CDR1 MNHEY and CDR2 SVGAGI come from the germline V gene. This CDR3 comprises 15 residues. CDR3 amino acids: CASSYSTQGYYEQYF. The CDR3 nucleotides are TGTGCCAGCAGTTACTCGACCCAGGGGTACTACGAGCAGTACTTC.

This clonotype was observed a handful of times. The rearrangement uses TRBV5-4 and TRBJ2-2; 9 bases align to TRBD2. The CDR3 contains 19 residues. V lost 1 base, J lost 4 bases, and 14 bases stayed unmatched. Germline V gene sequence: CDR1 SGHNT, CDR2 YYREEE (reference sequence). The CDR3 DNA reads TGTGCCAGCAGCTTGTTCCCAGCGGGAGGTTTGCGTGGCACCGGGGAGCTGTTTTTT. It translates to CASSLFPAGGLRGTGELFF.

The chain uses TRBV27 and TRBJ1-1; maybe TRBD1 (5 bases). V was shortened by 7 bases and J by 4 bases, with 13 bases between the two germline ends. Germline V gene data show CDR1 as MNHEY and CDR2 as SMNVEV (reference sequence). This CDR3 spans 13 amino acids. The CDR3 DNA reads as TGTGCCAGCAACCACCCCGGGGGCACTGAAGCTTTCTTT. Translated: CASNHPGGTEAFF.

V and J are TRBV13 and TRBJ1-1; TRBD1 is a possible D gene (5 bases). Germline values: CDR1 PRHDT, CDR2 FYEKMQ (reference sequence). CDR3 length: 16 residues. The V and J ends lost 2 bases and 0 bases respectively, with 13 bases between them. As DNA, the CDR3 is TGTGCCAGCAGCTTAATCGGGACCCCAATGAACACTGAAGCTTTCTTT. This sequence encodes CASSLIGTPMNTEAFF.

This chain connects TRBV7-2 to TRBJ2-3; D ambiguous. The CDR3 runs to 12 residues. Germline V gives CDR1 SGHTA, CDR2 FQGNSA. V lost 6 bases and J lost 6, with 10 bases in between. CDR3 protein: CASSEDQDTQYF. The CDR3 DNA reads TGTGCCAGCAGTGAAGACCAGGATACGCAGTATTTT.

The chain is built from TRBV5-4 and TRBJ2-7, with TRBD1 matching 7 bases. V shed 4 bases and J 7 bases; nucleotides not matched to a gene: 8. Germline lookup yields CDR1 SGHNT and CDR2 YYREEE (reference sequence). This CDR3 region has 13 residues. The CDR3 spells CASSLQGVKEQYF. In DNA form, the CDR3 reads TGTGCCAGCAGCCTTCAGGGGGTGAAAGAGCAGTACTTC.

There are a few counts of this clonotype. CDR3 region: CASSPSTGALNEQFF. For the CDR3, the DNA is TGTGCCAGCAGTCCCTCGACAGGGGCTCTTAATGAGCAGTTCTTC. The chain joins TRBV27 to TRBJ2-1, with 8 nucleotides matching TRBD1. The CDR3 extends over 15 amino acids. Trimming removed 5 bases from V and 7 bases from J; junction bases left unmatched: 10. Germline CDR1 is MNHEY and CDR2 is SMNVEV (reference sequence).

The sample holds many counts of this clonotype. The chain couples TRBV20-1 to TRBJ2-1; D perhaps matches TRBD1 (7 bases). CDR1 and CDR2 (germline): DFQATT, SNEGSKA (reference sequence). The CDR3 has 16 amino acids. The V end was cut by 6 bases, the J end by 3 bases, with 21 bases between. CDR3 protein: CSASSQGGDHYNEQFF. The CDR3 coding sequence is TGCAGTGCCAGCTCTCAGGGGGGCGACCACTACAATGAGCAGTTCTTC.

The chain uses TRBV4-3 and TRBJ1-6, with D hard to call. The CDR3 is 14 residues long. Germline V gene data show CDR1 as LGHNA and CDR2 as YSLEER. V lost 1 base, J lost 6 bases, and 7 bases lay in between. The CDR3 region has the DNA TGCGCCAGCAGCCAAGTCGACGGTAATTCACCCCTCCACTTT. As protein: CASSQVDGNSPLHF.

This chain links TRBV6-1 with TRBJ2-3; 8 bases align to TRBD2. This CDR3 comprises 16 residues. V lost 7 bases, J lost 9 bases, and 18 bases stayed unmatched. In germline, CDR1 is MNHNS, CDR2 SASEGT. The CDR3 DNA is TGTGCCAGCACCATAAGCGGGAGAGGAGGCAGGGGCACGCAGTATTTT. Its protein product is CASTISGRGGRGTQYF.

This clonotype was detected a few times. J is TRBJ2-1 and V is TRBV7-3, with 9 bases lining up with TRBD1. The CDR3 loop spans 16 amino acids. V trimming: 2 bases; J trimming: 5 bases; junction bases outside the gene matches: 7. The germline V gene has CDR1 SGHTA and CDR2 FQGTGA. CDR3 in DNA: TGTGCCAGCAGCTTAGTCTCCGGGACAGGGAACAATGAGCAGTTCTTC. This encodes CASSLVSGTGNNEQFF.

This clonotype was detected a few times. V gene TRBV5-1 combines with J gene TRBJ2-7; D unresolved. The CDR3 sequence is 13 residues long. Germline lookup yields CDR1 SGHRS and CDR2 YFSETQ. Trimming cost V 0 bases and J 6 bases, with 10 bases left between them. CDR3 nucleotide sequence: TGCGCCAGCAGCTTGGTAGGGATCAGCGAGCAGTACTTC. Protein sequence: CASSLVGISEQYF. Together with reference TRBV5-1 and TRBJ2-7, the CDR3 gives the full variable domain: KAGVTQTPRYLIKTRGQQVTLSCSPISGHRSVSWYQQTPGQGLQFLFEYFSETQRNKGNFPGRFSGRQFSNSRSEMNVSTLELGDSALYLCASSLVGISEQYFGPGTRLTVT.

The chain employs TRBV7-3 and TRBJ2-2; the D is unclear. The germline CDR1 and CDR2 sequences are SGHTA and FQGTGA. V lost 7 bases and J 4 bases, leaving 7 bases between the germline ends. The CDR3 is made up of 12 amino acids. The DNA for the CDR3 is TGTGCCAGCACTGTGACCACCGGGGAGCTGTTTTTT. This encodes CASTVTTGELFF.

The chain links TRBV28 to TRBJ2-7; 7 bases agree with TRBD2. Looked up from germline, CDR1 is MDHEN and CDR2 is SYDVKM. J lost 2 bases, V lost 9 bases, and 1 base had no gene match. The CDR3 has 11 amino acids. The CDR3 loop reads CASGRAYEQYF. For the CDR3, the DNA is TGTGCCAGTGGGAGGGCCTACGAGCAGTACTTC. The full variable domain, in which reference TRBV28 and TRBJ2-7 provide the parts outside the CDR3, is DVKVTQSSRYLVKRTGEKVFLECVQDMDHENMFWYRQDPGLGLRLIYFSYDVKMKEKGDIPEGYSVSREKKERFSLILESASTNQTSMYLCASGRAYEQYFGPGTRLTVT.

This clonotype was seen only a few times. The chain joins TRBV20-1 to TRBJ2-4, with a weak D call TRBD2 (5 bases). The CDR3 loop spans 12 amino acids. V dropped 2 bases and J dropped 8 bases, with 10 bases sitting between them. The germline gives CDR1 DFQATT, CDR2 SNEGSKA (reference sequence). This chain's CDR3 is CSARNGLDIQYF. In DNA, the CDR3 is TGCAGTGCTAGAAACGGACTCGACATTCAGTACTTC.

This clonotype was detected only a few times. The rearrangement joins TRBV12-3 or TRBV12-4 to TRBJ2-7, with 10 nucleotides matching TRBD1. V shed 3 bases, J shed 7 bases, and the junction held 6 bases outside the gene matches. This CDR3 is 14 amino acids long. The DNA for the CDR3 is TGTGCCAGCAGTTTTGGGACAGGGGCTGAGGAGCAGTACTTC. Translating gives CASSFGTGAEEQYF.

On this clonotype: The DNA is left out, because the CDR3 cannot be placed on it with certainty; the CDR3 is given as TCRdb lists it. The chain employs TRBV28 and TRBJ2-3; the table's D call, TRBD2, was not checked against the DNA. 17 amino acids form the CDR3, both terminal residues included. Germline lookup yields CDR1 MDHEN and CDR2 SYDVKM. CDR3 protein: CASSTSGGGRFSDTQYF.

The rearrangement links TRBV4-1 to TRBJ2-7; 8 bases are a match to TRBD2. Unmatched junction bases numbered 7, after V lost 0 bases and J lost 3 bases. Germline V gene sequence: CDR1 MGHRA, CDR2 YSYEKL. The CDR3 runs to 16 residues. DNA of the CDR3: TGCGCCAGCAGCCAAGAGGTAACTAGCGGCAACTACGAGCAGTACTTC. Its translation: CASSQEVTSGNYEQYF.